Listed below are T cell receptor beta chains from one sample, sequenced in a study of early T cells in non-severe SARS-CoV-2 infection. TCRdb used MiXCR to reprocess the 5' RACE reads, holding one entry per CDR3 protein. This sample has tens of thousands of distinct CDR3 sequences, with more than 13% found just once. Sequenced material: whole blood. All receptors come from an adult who was a healthcare worker with PCR-confirmed SARS-CoV-2 infection or an uninfected control (not recorded which). Both conserved end residues are part of each CDR3. The D gene is left open where the match is weak. The size of a clone is reported for some rows only, either as once, few or many, or as a class for expanded clones.

j_call clone_size v_call d_call cdr3_nt cdr3_aa
TRBJ2-5 - TRBV7-2 - TGTGCCAGCAGCCCCGACAGGCCGGGGGCAGGGGAAGAGACCCAGTACTTC CASSPDRPGAGEETQYF
TRBJ1-4 - TRBV9 TRBD1 TGTGCCAGCAGCCCCACTCCCAGGGGGGATGCTAATGAAAAACTGTTTTTT CASSPTPRGDANEKLFF
TRBJ2-5 - TRBV12-3/TRBV12-4 TRBD1 TGTGCCAGCAGGGGACAGGGATCCCAAGAGACCCAGTACTTC CASRGQGSQETQYF
TRBJ2-7 - TRBV12-3/TRBV12-4 - TGTGCCAGCAGAGACGGACAGTCGACCTACGAGCAGTACTTC CASRDGQSTYEQYF
TRBJ2-1 few TRBV29-1 TRBD1 TGCAGCGTTGGAGACAGGGGATACAATGAGCAGTTCTTC CSVGDRGYNEQFF
TRBJ2-3 few TRBV11-2 - TGTGCCAGCAGCCGCTCGGGGGTCCACACAGATACGCAGTATTTT CASSRSGVHTDTQYF
TRBJ1-4 many TRBV7-9 - TGTGCCAGCAGCTTAGTTGGCGGCCCGAATGAAAAACTGTTTTTT CASSLVGGPNEKLFF
TRBJ2-4 - TRBV14 - TGTGCCAGCAGCCAAGATCTGGGGAACATTCAGTACTTC CASSQDLGNIQYF
TRBJ1-5 - TRBV7-9 TRBD1 TGTGCCAGCAGCTGGGGGACAGGGGACAATCAGCCCCAGCATTTT CASSWGTGDNQPQHF
TRBJ2-2 - TRBV12-3/TRBV12-4 - TGTGCCAGCAGTTTGTATCAGAACACCGGGGAGCTGTTTTTT CASSLYQNTGELFF
TRBJ2-7 few TRBV27 - TGTGCCAGCTCACCGACGGCACGCTCCTACGAGCAGTACTTC CASSPTARSYEQYF
TRBJ1-1 - TRBV6-5 TRBD1 TGTGCCAGCAGTTACGCCCTACAGGGGGTACGCACTGAAGCTTTCTTT CASSYALQGVRTEAFF
TRBJ1-1 few TRBV21-1 - TGTGCCAGCAGCAATACTGGGAAAGGCACTGAAGCTTTCTTT CASSNTGKGTEAFF
TRBJ1-6 few TRBV12-3/TRBV12-4 - TGTGCCAGCACCCCCCCGGGACACGATTCACCCCTCCACTTT CASTPPGHDSPLHF
TRBJ1-2 many TRBV29-1 - TGCAGCCCGTGTGGGGGACGGCCCCCCTATGGCTACACCTTC CSPCGGRPPYGYTF
TRBJ1-5 many TRBV4-2 TRBD1 TGTGCCAGCAGCCAAGATCGGGTTGTGCAGGGGGGGAATCAGCCCCAGCATTTT CASSQDRVVQGGNQPQHF
TRBJ1-1 few TRBV28 - TGTGCCAGCAGTTTGGGGGGGTCCCCTGAAGCTTTCTTT CASSLGGSPEAFF
TRBJ2-7 - TRBV2 TRBD2 TGTGCCAGCAGTGATAGCGGGGGACCTATGGAGCAGTACTTC CASSDSGGPMEQYF
TRBJ2-4 - TRBV12-3/TRBV12-4 - TGTGCCAGCCGACTTGCGGGGCCTGACATTCAGTACTTC CASRLAGPDIQYF
TRBJ1-2 - TRBV6-1 TRBD1 TGTGCCAGCAGTGAGAGACAGGGACGGGGCTACACCTTC CASSERQGRGYTF
TRBJ2-7 - TRBV6-2/TRBV6-3 - TGTGCCAGCAGTTACGGGGAGTTCTCCTACGAGCAGTACTTC CASSYGEFSYEQYF
TRBJ1-1 - TRBV12-3/TRBV12-4 - TGTGCCAGCAGTTTGGCGCGGAACACTGAAGCTTTCTTT CASSLARNTEAFF
TRBJ2-1 few TRBV5-1 - TGCGCCAGCAGCTCCACCAGGAATGAGCAGTTCTTC CASSSTRNEQFF
TRBJ1-3 few TRBV2 - TGTGCCAGCAGTGAAGCTGTGGCTCGGCTCTCTGGAAACACCATATATTTT CASSEAVARLSGNTIYF
TRBJ2-7 - TRBV7-8 TRBD1 TGTGCCAGCAGCCGGGGGACAGGGAGCTCCTACGAGCAGTACTTC CASSRGTGSSYEQYF
TRBJ2-4 few TRBV28 TRBD2 TGTGCCAACAGTTTAGCGGGGCCCCGGAAAAACATTCAGTACTTC CANSLAGPRKNIQYF
TRBJ1-2 few TRBV6-5 - TGTGCCAGCAGCCACCCCCAGGCCGCTTACGGCTACACCTTC CASSHPQAAYGYTF
TRBJ2-7 - TRBV27 - TGTGCCAGCAGCCTTGGCGTCGGGGAGCAGTACTTC CASSLGVGEQYF
TRBJ2-3 - TRBV28 - TGTGCCAGTTCGAAAACAGGGTTTACAGATACGCAGTATTTT CASSKTGFTDTQYF
TRBJ2-2 - TRBV6-2/TRBV6-3 - TGTGCCAGCAGCCAAAGGGGTAAACAGAACACCGGGGAGCTGTTTTTT CASSQRGKQNTGELFF
TRBJ1-2 - TRBV9 - TGTGCCAGCATGGGGGAAATCTATGGCTACACCTTC CASMGEIYGYTF
TRBJ2-5 few TRBV20-1 - TGCAGTGCTAGGAAGGGGCAAGAGACCCAGTACTTC CSARKGQETQYF
TRBJ2-7 - TRBV9 - TGTGCCAGCAGCGCCCCAAGGATGGAGCAGTACTTC CASSAPRMEQYF
TRBJ1-2 many TRBV28 TRBD1 TGTGCCAGCCTTAATAAGCGGGACAGATACACCTTC CASLNKRDRYTF
TRBJ2-5 - TRBV5-1 TRBD1 TGCGCCAGCAGCTCTGGTAACAGGGGTGAAGAGACCCAGTACTTC CASSSGNRGEETQYF
TRBJ1-2 - TRBV5-6 - TGTGCCAGCAGCACCGTAGACTATGGCTACACCTTC CASSTVDYGYTF
TRBJ2-2 many TRBV25-1 - TGTGCCAGCAGGGGGTGGGGTAGCGGGGAGCTGTTTTTT CASRGWGSGELFF
TRBJ1-2 - TRBV11-2 - TGTGCCAGCAGCCCGATGGGGTTCTATGGCTACACCTTC CASSPMGFYGYTF
TRBJ2-1 - TRBV4-1 - TGCGCCAGCAGCCAAGTGTACAATGAGCAGTTCTTC CASSQVYNEQFF
TRBJ1-4 - TRBV18 - TGTGCCAGCTCACCACAAGTGGCTGCAACTAATGAAAAACTGTTTTTT CASSPQVAATNEKLFF
TRBJ2-6 few TRBV2 TRBD1 TGTGCCAGCTCCGGGACAGACTCTGGGGCCAACGTCCTGACTTTC CASSGTDSGANVLTF
TRBJ2-7 - TRBV28 - TGTGCCAGCACCCCCGAGAGCAGCTCCTACGAGCAGTACTTC CASTPESSSYEQYF
TRBJ1-4 - TRBV2 - TGTGCCAGCAGCCCAGAACAGGGTTTAAGTGAAAAACTGTTTTTT CASSPEQGLSEKLFF
TRBJ2-6 many TRBV28 - TGTGCCAGCAGTTCTTCAGGGGCCAACGTCCTGACTTTC CASSSSGANVLTF
TRBJ1-1 - TRBV20-1 - TGCAGTGCTAGAGATTGGAGGGGCGGCACTGAAGCTTTCTTT CSARDWRGGTEAFF
TRBJ2-7 - TRBV5-1 TRBD1 TGCGCCAGCGTACCTGGGACAGGACCCTACGAGCAGTACTTC CASVPGTGPYEQYF
TRBJ2-3 few TRBV9 - TGTGCCAGCAGCGTAGAAGGGGGTAGGACAGATACGCAGTATTTT CASSVEGGRTDTQYF
TRBJ2-1 few TRBV7-3 - TGTGCCAGCAGCCCCCAGCCGGGCGGGGCCGGATACAATGAGCAGTTCTTC CASSPQPGGAGYNEQFF
TRBJ2-7 - TRBV20-1 TRBD1 TGCAGTGCTAGCCGGGGACAGGGGGCCTACGAGCAGTACTTC CSASRGQGAYEQYF
TRBJ1-6 few TRBV18 - TGTGCCAGCTCACCAGAAGGCCGACGGGATTCACCCCTCCACTTT CASSPEGRRDSPLHF